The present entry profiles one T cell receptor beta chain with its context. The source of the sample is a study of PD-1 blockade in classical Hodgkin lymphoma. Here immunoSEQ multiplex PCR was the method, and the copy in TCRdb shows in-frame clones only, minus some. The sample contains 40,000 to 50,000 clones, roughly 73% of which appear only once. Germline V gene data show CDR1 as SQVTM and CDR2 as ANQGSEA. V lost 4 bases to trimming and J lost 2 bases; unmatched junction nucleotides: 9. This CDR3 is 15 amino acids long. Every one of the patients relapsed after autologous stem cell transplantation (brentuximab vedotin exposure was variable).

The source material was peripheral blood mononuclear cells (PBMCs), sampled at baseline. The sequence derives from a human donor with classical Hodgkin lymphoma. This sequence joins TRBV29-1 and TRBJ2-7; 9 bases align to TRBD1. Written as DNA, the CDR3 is TGCAGCGTTGTAATCCGGGACAGGGCACCCTACGAGCAGTACTTC. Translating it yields CSVVIRDRAPYEQYF.